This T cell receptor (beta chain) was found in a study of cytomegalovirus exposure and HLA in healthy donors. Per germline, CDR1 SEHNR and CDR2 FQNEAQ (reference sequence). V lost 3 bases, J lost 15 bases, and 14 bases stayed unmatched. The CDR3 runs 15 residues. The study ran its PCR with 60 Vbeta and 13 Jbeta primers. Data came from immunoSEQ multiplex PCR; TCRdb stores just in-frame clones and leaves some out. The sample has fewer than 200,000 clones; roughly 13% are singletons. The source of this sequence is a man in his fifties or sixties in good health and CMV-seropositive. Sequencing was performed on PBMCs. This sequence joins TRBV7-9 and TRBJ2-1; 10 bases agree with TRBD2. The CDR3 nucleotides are TGTGCCAGCAGCTTGGAGCTAGCGGGGGCGGTCGGAAGGTTCTTC. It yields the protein CASSLELAGAVGRFF.